The rows below give T cell receptor beta chains drawn from one sample of a study of T cell responses to AZD1222 COVID-19 vaccine. The method was immunoSEQ multiplex PCR; TCRdb's version includes in-frame clones alone and lacks a portion of them. The sample lists under 150,000 clones, about 93% seen once, with under 2% in the top ten. The specimen was peripheral blood, collected on day 0 of AZD1222 vaccination. These receptors came from an adult in good health. Both conserved end residues are part of each CDR3. D genes are given only for firm matches. Clone size, where shown, is once, few, many, or a class for clones that have expanded.

size	D	V	J	DNA	CDR3
-	-	TRBV7-9	TRBJ1-3	TGTGCCAGCAGCTTATTCAGCTCTGGAAACACCATATATTTT	CASSLFSSGNTIYF
-	-	TRBV7-2	TRBJ1-6	TGTGCCAGCAGCTTAGATCTCACGACCCAAAATTCACCCCTCCACTTT	CASSLDLTTQNSPLHF
-	-	TRBV6-5	TRBJ2-7	TGTGCCAGCAGTTACTCGGAGGGGTCGTACTACGAGCAGTACTTC	CASSYSEGSYYEQYF
once	TRBD1	TRBV19	TRBJ1-1	TGTGCCAGTAGTATGGTTACAGGGGGGAACACTGAAGCTTTCTTT	CASSMVTGGNTEAFF
-	-	TRBV2	TRBJ1-2	TGTGCCAGCAGTTCACAGGGCTTGCATGGCTACACCTTC	CASSSQGLHGYTF
-	-	TRBV24-1	TRBJ2-6	TGTGCCACTCGGACGGGACGGCTTGGGGCCAACGTCCTGACTTTC	CATRTGRLGANVLTF
-	TRBD1	TRBV7-2	TRBJ1-1	TGTGCCAGCAGCTTAACCGGGACAGGGAACACTGAAGCTTTCTTT	CASSLTGTGNTEAFF
-	TRBD1	TRBV9	TRBJ2-7	TGTGCCAGCAGCCCGCGGACAGGGAGCTCCTACGAGCAGTACTTC	CASSPRTGSSYEQYF
-	TRBD1	TRBV9	TRBJ1-2	TGTGCCAGCAGCCCGGGACAGGGACTCCCCACTCCCCTTTTC	CASSPGQGLPTPLF
-	TRBD2	TRBV9	TRBJ2-1	TGTGCCAGCAGCGTCGGGACTAGCGAGAATGAGCAGTTCTTC	CASSVGTSENEQFF
-	-	TRBV10-1	TRBJ1-2	TGCGCCAGCAGTGGATCGGGGAACTATGGCTACACCTTC	CASSGSGNYGYTF
-	-	TRBV19	TRBJ1-5	TGTGCCAGTAGGGGGCAGACTAGCAATCAGCCCCAGCATTTT	CASRGQTSNQPQHF
-	-	TRBV4-1	TRBJ2-1	TGCGCCAGCAGCCCCGGACAAGGGCAGTTCTTC	CASSPGQGQFF
-	-	TRBV19	TRBJ1-5	TGTGCCAGTAGTGTCAGGGCCCCTCCGAGCAATCAGCCCCAGCATTTT	CASSVRAPPSNQPQHF
-	-	TRBV5-1	TRBJ1-1	TGCGCCAGCAGCTTGGACAGTTACCCGAACACTGAAGCTTTCTTT	CASSLDSYPNTEAFF
-	-	TRBV19	TRBJ1-5	TGTGCCAGTAGTAATAGAGGGAATCAGCCCCAGCATTTT	CASSNRGNQPQHF
-	TRBD1	TRBV6-1	TRBJ1-2	TGTGCCAGCAGTGAAACCGGGACAGGAGGCCAGGCCTATGGCTACACCTTC	CASSETGTGGQAYGYTF
-	TRBD1	TRBV4-2	TRBJ1-1	TGTGCCAGCAGCCTTGAACAGGGGAAGCACACTGAAGCTTTCTTT	CASSLEQGKHTEAFF
-	TRBD1	TRBV5-1	TRBJ1-1	TGCGCCAGCAGCTTGGATGGACAGGGGAGGACTGAAGCTTTCTTT	CASSLDGQGRTEAFF
-	-	TRBV5-4	TRBJ2-5	TGTGCCAGCAGCTCCTCACCAACAGGTCACCAAGAGACCCAGTACTTC	CASSSSPTGHQETQYF
-	TRBD2	TRBV3-1/TRBV3-2	TRBJ2-1	TGTGCCAGCAGCCAACCGGGACTAGTTGTTAATGAGCAGTTCTTC	CASSQPGLVVNEQFF
once	TRBD1	TRBV7-2	TRBJ1-6	TGTGCCAGCAGCTTGCAGGGGGGAAATTCACCCCTCCACTTT	CASSLQGGNSPLHF
-	-	TRBV7-9	TRBJ1-1	TGTGCCAGCAGCTTAGTATCGGGAAGGGGGACTGAAGCTTTCTTT	CASSLVSGRGTEAFF
-	-	TRBV7-9	TRBJ2-1	TGTGCCAGCAGCGCAGTCCAATACAATGAGCAGTTCTTC	CASSAVQYNEQFF
few	-	TRBV7-3	TRBJ2-5	TGTGCCAGCAGCTTAGGGGTAGCGCGAAACCAAGAGACCCAGTACTTC	CASSLGVARNQETQYF
-	-	TRBV18	TRBJ1-2	TGTGCCAGCTCACCATTGAGGGAGCTCGGGGGTGGCTACACCTTC	CASSPLRELGGGYTF
-	-	TRBV10-3	TRBJ1-2	TGTGCCTCCCGACAGACCGACTATGGCTACACCTTC	CASRQTDYGYTF
-	-	TRBV4-1	TRBJ1-5	TGCGCCAGCGTCCATAAGCCGGGACTGGGGCTGCAGCCCCAGCATTTT	CASVHKPGLGLQPQHF